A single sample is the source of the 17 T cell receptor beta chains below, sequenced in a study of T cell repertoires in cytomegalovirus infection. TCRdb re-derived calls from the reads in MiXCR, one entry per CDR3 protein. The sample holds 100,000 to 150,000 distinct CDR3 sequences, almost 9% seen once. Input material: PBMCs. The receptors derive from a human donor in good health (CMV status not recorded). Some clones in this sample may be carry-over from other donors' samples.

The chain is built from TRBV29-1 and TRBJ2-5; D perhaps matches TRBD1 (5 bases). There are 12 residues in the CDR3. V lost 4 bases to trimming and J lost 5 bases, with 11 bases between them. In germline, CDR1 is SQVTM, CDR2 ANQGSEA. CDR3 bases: TGCAGCGTTGTTACAGGATTGGAGACCCAGTACTTC. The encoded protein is CSVVTGLETQYF. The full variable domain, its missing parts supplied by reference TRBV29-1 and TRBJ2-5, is SAVISQKPSRDICQRGTSLTIQCQVDSQVTMMFWYRQQPGQSLTLIATANQGSEATYESGFVIDKFPISRPNLTFSTLTVSNMSPEDSSIYLCSVVTGLETQYFGPGTRLLVL.

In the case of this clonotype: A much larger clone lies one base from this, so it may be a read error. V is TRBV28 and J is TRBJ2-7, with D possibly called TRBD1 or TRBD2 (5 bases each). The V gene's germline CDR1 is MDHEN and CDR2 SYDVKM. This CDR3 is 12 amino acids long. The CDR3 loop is CASSSGPFEQCF. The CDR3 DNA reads TGTGCCAGCAGTTCGGGGCCTTTCGAGCAGTGCTTC.

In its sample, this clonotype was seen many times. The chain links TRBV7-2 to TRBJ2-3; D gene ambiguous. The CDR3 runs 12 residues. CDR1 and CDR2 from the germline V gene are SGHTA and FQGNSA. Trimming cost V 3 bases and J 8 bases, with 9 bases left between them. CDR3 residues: CASSLAPVTQYF. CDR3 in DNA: TGTGCCAGCAGCTTGGCTCCTGTTACGCAGTATTTT.

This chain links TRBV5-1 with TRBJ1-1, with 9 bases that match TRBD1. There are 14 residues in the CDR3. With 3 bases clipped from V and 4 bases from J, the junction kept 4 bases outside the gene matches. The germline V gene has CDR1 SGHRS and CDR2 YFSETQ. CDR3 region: CASSYRDRATEAFF. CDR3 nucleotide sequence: TGCGCCAGCAGCTACCGGGACAGGGCCACTGAAGCTTTCTTT.

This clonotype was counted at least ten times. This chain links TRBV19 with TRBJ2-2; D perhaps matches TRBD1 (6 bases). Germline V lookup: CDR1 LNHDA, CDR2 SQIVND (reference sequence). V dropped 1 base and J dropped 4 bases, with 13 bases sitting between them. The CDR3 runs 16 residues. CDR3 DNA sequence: TGTGCCAGTAGTATAGCTGCAGGGGTAGTCACCGGGGAGCTGTTTTTT. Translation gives CASSIAAGVVTGELFF.

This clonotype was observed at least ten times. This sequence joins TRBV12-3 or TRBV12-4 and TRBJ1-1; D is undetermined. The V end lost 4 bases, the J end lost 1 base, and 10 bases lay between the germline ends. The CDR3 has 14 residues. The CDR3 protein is CASSWRAANTEAFF. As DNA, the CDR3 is TGTGCCAGCAGTTGGAGGGCAGCGAACACTGAAGCTTTCTTT.

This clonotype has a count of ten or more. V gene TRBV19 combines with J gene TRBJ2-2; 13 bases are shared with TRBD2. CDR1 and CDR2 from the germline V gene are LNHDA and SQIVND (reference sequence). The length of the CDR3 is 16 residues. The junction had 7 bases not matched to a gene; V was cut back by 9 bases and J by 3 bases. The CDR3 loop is CASLGLAGSYTGELFF. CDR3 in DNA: TGTGCCAGCCTGGGACTAGCGGGGTCATACACCGGGGAGCTGTTTTTT. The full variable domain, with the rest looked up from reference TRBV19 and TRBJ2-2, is DGGITQSPKYLFRKEGQNVTLSCEQNLNHDAMYWYRQDPGQGLRLIYYSQIVNDFQKGDIAEGYSVSREKKESFPLTVTSAQKNPTAFYLCASLGLAGSYTGELFFGEGSRLTVL.

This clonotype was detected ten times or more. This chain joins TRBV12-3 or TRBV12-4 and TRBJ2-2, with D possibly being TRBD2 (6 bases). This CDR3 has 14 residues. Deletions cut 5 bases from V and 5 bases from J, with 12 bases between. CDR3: CASSPGLWTGELFF. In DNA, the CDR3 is TGTGCCAGCAGTCCGGGACTCTGGACCGGGGAGCTGTTTTTT.

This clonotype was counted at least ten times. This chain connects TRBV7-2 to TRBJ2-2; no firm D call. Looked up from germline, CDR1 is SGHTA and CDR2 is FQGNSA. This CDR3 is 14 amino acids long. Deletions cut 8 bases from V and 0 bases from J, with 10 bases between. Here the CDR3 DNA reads TGTGCCAGCCGCCTTGCTCCGAACACCGGGGAGCTGTTTTTT. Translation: CASRLAPNTGELFF.

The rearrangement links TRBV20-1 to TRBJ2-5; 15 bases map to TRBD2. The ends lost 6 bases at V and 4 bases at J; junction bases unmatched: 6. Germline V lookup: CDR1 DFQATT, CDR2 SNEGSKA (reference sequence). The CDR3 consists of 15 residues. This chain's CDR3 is CSAPPGLAGGETQYF. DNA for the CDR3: TGCAGTGCCCCCCCGGGACTAGCGGGGGGAGAGACCCAGTACTTC.

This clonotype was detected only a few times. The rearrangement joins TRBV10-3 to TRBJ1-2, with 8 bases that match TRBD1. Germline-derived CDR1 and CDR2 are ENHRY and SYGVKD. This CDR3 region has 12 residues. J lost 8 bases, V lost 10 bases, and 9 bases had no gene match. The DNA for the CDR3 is TGTGCCACAAGAACAGGGGGTGGAGGCTACACCTTC. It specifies CATRTGGGGYTF.

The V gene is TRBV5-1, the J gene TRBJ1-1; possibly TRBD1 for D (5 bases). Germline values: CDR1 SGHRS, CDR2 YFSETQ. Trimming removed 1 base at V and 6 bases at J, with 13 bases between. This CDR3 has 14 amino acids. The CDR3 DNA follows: TGCGCCAGCAGCTTGACAGGAGTGGGTGCTGAAGCTTTCTTT. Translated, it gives CASSLTGVGAEAFF.

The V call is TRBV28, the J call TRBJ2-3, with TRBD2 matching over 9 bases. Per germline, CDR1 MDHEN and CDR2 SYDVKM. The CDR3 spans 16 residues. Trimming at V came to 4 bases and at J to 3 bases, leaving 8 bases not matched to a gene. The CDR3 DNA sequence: TGTGCCAGCAGTTCCCCGGCGGGAGGGAGGACAGATACGCAGTATTTT. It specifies CASSSPAGGRTDTQYF.

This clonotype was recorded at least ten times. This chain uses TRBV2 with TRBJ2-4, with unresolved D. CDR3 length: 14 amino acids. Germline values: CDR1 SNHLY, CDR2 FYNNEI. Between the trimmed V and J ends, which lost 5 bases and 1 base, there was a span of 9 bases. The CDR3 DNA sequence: TGTGCCAGCAGTTTGTCTTGGGCCAAAAACATTCAGTACTTC. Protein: CASSLSWAKNIQYF.

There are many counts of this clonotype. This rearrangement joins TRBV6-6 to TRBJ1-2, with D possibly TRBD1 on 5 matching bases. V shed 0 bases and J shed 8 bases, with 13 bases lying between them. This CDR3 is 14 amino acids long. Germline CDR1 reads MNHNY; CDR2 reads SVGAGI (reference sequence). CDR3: CASSYSSGWRGYTF. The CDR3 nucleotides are TGTGCCAGCAGTTACTCGTCAGGGTGGAGGGGCTACACCTTC.

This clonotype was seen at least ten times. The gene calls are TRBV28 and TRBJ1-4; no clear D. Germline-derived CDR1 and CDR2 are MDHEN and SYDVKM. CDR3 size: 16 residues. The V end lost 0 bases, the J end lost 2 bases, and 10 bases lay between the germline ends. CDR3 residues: CASSLWPAVTNEKLFF. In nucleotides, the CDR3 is TGTGCCAGCAGTTTATGGCCGGCAGTCACTAATGAAAAACTGTTTTTT.

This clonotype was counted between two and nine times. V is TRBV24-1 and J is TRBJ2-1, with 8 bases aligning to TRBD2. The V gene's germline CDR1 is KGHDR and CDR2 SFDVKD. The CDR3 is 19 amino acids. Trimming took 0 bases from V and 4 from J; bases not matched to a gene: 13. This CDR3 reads CATSDLIVAGGPSYNEQFF. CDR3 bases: TGTGCCACCAGTGATTTGATAGTGGCGGGGGGCCCATCTTACAATGAGCAGTTCTTC.